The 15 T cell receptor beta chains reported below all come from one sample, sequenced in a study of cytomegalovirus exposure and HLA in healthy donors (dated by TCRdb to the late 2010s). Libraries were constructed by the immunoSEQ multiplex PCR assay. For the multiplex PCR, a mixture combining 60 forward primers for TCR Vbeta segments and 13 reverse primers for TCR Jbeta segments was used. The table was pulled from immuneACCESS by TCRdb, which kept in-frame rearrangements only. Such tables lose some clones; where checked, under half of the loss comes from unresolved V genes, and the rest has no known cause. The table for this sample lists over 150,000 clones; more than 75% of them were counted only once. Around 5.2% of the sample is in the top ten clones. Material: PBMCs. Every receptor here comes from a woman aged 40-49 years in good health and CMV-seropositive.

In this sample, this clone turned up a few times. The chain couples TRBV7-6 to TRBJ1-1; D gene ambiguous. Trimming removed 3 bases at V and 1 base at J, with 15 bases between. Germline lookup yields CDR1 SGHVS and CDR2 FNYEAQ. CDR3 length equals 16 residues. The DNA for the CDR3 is TGTGCCAGCAGCTTGTTACCGCTTGATAGGAACACTGAAGCTTTCTTT. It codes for CASSLLPLDRNTEAFF.

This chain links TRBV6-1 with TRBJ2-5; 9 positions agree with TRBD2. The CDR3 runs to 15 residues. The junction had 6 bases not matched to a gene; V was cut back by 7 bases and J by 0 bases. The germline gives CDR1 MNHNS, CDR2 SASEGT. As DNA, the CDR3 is TGTGCCAGCAACCGACTAGCGGCGTACCAAGAGACCCAGTACTTC. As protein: CASNRLAAYQETQYF.

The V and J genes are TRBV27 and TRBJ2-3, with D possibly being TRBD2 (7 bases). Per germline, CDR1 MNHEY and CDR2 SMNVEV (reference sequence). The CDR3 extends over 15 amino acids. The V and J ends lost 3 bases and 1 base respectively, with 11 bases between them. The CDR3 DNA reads TGTGCCAGCAGTTTGAAGGGGGGGGGCACAGATACGCAGTATTTT. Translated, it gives CASSLKGGGTDTQYF.

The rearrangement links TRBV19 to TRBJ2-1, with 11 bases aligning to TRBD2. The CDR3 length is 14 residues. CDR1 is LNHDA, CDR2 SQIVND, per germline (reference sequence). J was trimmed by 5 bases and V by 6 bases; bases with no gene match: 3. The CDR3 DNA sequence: TGTGCCAGTAGAGGTAGCGGGAGGGACAATGAGCAGTTCTTC. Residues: CASRGSGRDNEQFF.

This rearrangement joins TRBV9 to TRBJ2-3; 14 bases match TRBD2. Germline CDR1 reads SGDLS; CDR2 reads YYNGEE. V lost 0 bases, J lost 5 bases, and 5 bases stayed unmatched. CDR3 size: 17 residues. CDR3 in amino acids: CASSVGVGLAGEDTQYF. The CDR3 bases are TGTGCCAGCAGCGTAGGGGTGGGACTAGCGGGAGAAGATACGCAGTATTTT.

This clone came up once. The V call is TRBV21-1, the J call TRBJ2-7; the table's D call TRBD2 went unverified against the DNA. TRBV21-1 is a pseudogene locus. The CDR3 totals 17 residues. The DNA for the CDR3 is TGTGCCAGCAGCAAAGCCCCCTGGAGGAAACGAACCTACGAGCAGTACTTC. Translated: CASSKAPWRKRTYEQYF.

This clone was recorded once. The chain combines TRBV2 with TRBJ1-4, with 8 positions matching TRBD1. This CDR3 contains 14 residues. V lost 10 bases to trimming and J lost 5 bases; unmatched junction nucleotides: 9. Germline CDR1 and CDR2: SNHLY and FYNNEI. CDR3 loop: CATGTGGLNEKLFF. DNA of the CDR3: TGTGCCACAGGAACAGGGGGATTAAATGAAAAACTGTTTTTT.

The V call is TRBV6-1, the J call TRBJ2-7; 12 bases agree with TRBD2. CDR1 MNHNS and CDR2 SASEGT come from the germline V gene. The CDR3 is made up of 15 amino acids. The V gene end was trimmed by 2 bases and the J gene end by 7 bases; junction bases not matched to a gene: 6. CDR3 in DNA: TGTGCCAGCAGTGAATTGACTAGCGGGAGTGGAGAGCAGTACTTC. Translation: CASSELTSGSGEQYF.

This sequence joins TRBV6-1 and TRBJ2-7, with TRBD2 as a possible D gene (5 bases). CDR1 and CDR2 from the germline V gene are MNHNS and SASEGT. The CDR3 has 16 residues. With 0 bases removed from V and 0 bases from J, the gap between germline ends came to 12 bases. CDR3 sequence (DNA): TGTGCCAGCAGTGAAGCCGCCAGCGGACTCTCCTACGAGCAGTACTTC. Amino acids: CASSEAASGLSYEQYF.

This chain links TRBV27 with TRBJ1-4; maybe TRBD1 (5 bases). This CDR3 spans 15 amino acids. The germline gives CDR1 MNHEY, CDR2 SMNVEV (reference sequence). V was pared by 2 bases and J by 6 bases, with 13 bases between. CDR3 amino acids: CASSLKGLMDEKLFF. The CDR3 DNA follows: TGTGCCAGCAGTTTAAAGGGGCTCATGGATGAAAAACTGTTTTTT.

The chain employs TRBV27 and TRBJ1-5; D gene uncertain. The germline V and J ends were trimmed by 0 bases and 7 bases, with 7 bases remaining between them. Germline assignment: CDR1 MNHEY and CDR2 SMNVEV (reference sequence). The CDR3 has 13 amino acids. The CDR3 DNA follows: TGTGCCAGCAGTTTATCAGGGAGACAGCCCCAGCATTTT. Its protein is CASSLSGRQPQHF.

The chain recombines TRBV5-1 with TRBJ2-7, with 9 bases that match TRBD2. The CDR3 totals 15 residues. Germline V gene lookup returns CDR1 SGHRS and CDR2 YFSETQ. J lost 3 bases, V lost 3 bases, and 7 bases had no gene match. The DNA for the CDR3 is TGCGCCAGCAGCTCTAGCGGGAAACCCATCTACGAGCAGTACTTC. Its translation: CASSSSGKPIYEQYF.

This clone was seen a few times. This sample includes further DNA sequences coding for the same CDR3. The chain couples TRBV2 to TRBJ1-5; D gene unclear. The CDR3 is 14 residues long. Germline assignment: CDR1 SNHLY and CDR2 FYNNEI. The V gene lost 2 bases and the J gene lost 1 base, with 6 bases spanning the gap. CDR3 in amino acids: CASSERGSNQPQHF. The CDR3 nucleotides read TGTGCCAGCAGTGAAAGAGGGAGCAATCAGCCCCAGCATTTT.

In nucleotides, the CDR3 is TGTGCCAGCAGTGCCGGAGGAGGGTGGGAGACCCAGTACTTC. Translation: CASSAGGGWETQYF. The rearrangement joins TRBV6-1 to TRBJ2-5; D may be TRBD2 (6 bases). The CDR3 totals 14 residues. Trimming left V 4 bases short and J 5 bases short, with 14 bases between. Germline values: CDR1 MNHNS, CDR2 SASEGT.

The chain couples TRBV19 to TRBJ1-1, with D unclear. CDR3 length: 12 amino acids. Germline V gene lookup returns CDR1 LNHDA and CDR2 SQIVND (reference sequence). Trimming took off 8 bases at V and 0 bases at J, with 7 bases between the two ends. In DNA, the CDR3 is TGTGCCAGTGGGCCTTTGAACACTGAAGCTTTCTTT. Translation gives CASGPLNTEAFF.